The clone carrying this TCR beta chain was recorded at least ten times. TCRdb used MiXCR to reprocess the RACE reads, holding one entry per CDR3 protein. The profile shows roughly 140,000 distinct CDR3 sequences, about 10% of them singletons. The sample belongs to a study of human T cells and chemical hapten exposure. Time point in this sample: patch test 2, 6 weeks after DPC sensitization. Regarding treatment: therapeutic diphenylcyclopropenone sensitization with weekly scalp DPC. Per the germline V gene, CDR1 is SGHAT and CDR2 is FQNNGV. This CDR3 spans 15 amino acids. With V trimmed by 7 bases and J by 3 bases, 6 bases remained unmatched.

The sequence was obtained from a woman aged 45-60 years with alopecia areata. Some clones in this sample may be carry-over from other donors' samples. V is TRBV11-2 and J is TRBJ2-3, with TRBD2 identical over 11 bases. Sequenced material: whole blood, taken in connection with sensitization to the hapten diphenylcyclopropenone (DPC). This chain's CDR3 is CASIVAGGRTDTQYF. The CDR3 DNA reads as TGTGCCAGCATAGTAGCGGGAGGGCGGACAGATACGCAGTATTTT.